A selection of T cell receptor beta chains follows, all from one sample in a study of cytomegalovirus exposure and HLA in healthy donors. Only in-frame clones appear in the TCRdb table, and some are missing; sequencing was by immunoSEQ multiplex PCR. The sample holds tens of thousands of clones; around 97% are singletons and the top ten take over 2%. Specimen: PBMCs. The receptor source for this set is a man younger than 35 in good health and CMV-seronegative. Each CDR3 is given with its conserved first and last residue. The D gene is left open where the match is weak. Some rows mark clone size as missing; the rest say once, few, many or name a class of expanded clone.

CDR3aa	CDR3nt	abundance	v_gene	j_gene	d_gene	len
CASSSDSTYEQYF	TGTGCCAGCAGTTCGGACAGCACCTACGAGCAGTACTTC	NA	TRBV6-5	TRBJ2-7	NA	13
CASSQLEGPSGGAFF	TGCGCCAGCAGCCAATTAGAAGGTCCCAGCGGGGGAGCTTTCTTT	once	TRBV4-1	TRBJ1-1	NA	15
CASSPRTGMSSYEQYF	TGTGCCAGCAGTCCCCGGACAGGGATGAGTTCCTACGAGCAGTACTTC	NA	TRBV27	TRBJ2-7	TRBD1	16
CASSARQGSNTEAFF	TGTGCCAGCAGTGCTAGACAGGGTTCGAACACTGAAGCTTTCTTT	NA	TRBV2	TRBJ1-1	TRBD1	15
CASSLQGAGEQFF	TGTGCCAGCAGTTTACAGGGGGCAGGTGAGCAGTTCTTC	NA	TRBV28	TRBJ2-1	TRBD1	13
CASNPGQGARGYTF	TGTGCCAGCAACCCGGGACAGGGGGCCAGAGGCTACACCTTC	NA	TRBV6-1	TRBJ1-2	TRBD1	14
CAWSNLAGDTQYF	TGTGCCTGGAGTAATCTAGCGGGAGATACGCAGTATTTT	NA	TRBV30	TRBJ2-3	TRBD2	13
CASSFMTGSTNEKLFF	TGTGCCAGCAGCTTCATGACAGGTTCAACTAATGAAAAACTGTTTTTT	NA	TRBV5-4	TRBJ1-4	NA	16
CASSYGGTGDQPQHF	TGTGCCAGCAGTTACGGGGGGACCGGAGATCAGCCCCAGCATTTT	NA	TRBV6-6	TRBJ1-5	NA	15
CASYSSGTDLSGNTIYF	TGTGCCAGTTATTCGTCGGGGACAGATCTCTCTGGAAACACCATATATTTT	NA	TRBV19	TRBJ1-3	TRBD1	17
CASSWKTETYEQYF	TGCGCCAGCAGCTGGAAGACAGAAACCTACGAGCAGTACTTC	NA	TRBV5-1	TRBJ2-7	NA	14
CASSYKQLNTEAFF	TGTGCCAGCAGTTATAAACAGTTGAACACTGAAGCTTTCTTT	NA	TRBV6-6	TRBJ1-1	NA	14
CASSDGTGGAGGYTF	TGTGCCAGCAGTGATGGGACAGGGGGCGCGGGGGGCTACACCTTC	NA	TRBV27	TRBJ1-2	TRBD1	15
CASSPSTPGQGAPYEQYF	TGTGCCAGCAGTCCCTCCACCCCCGGCCAGGGGGCTCCCTACGAGCAGTACTTC	NA	TRBV27	TRBJ2-7	TRBD1	18
CASRSWSDEQFF	TGTGCCAGCAGGTCTTGGAGTGATGAGCAGTTCTTC	NA	TRBV6-8	TRBJ2-1	NA	12
CASNAPRAGGYEQYF	TGTGCCAGCAATGCTCCCCGGGCAGGGGGCTACGAGCAGTACTTC	once	TRBV9	TRBJ2-7	TRBD1	15
CASSSTDGSFYEQYF	TGCGCCAGCAGCTCCACCGACGGGAGCTTCTACGAGCAGTACTTC	NA	TRBV5-1	TRBJ2-7	NA	15
CASSFLASDDGEQFF	TGCGCCAGCAGCTTCTTAGCGTCCGACGACGGCGAGCAGTTCTTC	NA	TRBV5-1	TRBJ2-1	NA	15
CASSVGREGYGYTF	TGTGCCAGCAGCGTAGGTCGGGAAGGGTATGGCTACACCTTC	NA	TRBV9	TRBJ1-2	NA	14
CASSESLKSETQYF	TGTGCCAGCAGCGAGTCTCTAAAATCAGAGACCCAGTACTTC	NA	TRBV7-8	TRBJ2-5	NA	14
CASSSDSSNQPQHF	TGTGCCAGCAGTTCCGACAGTAGCAATCAGCCCCAGCATTTT	NA	TRBV28	TRBJ1-5	NA	14
CASSRQGYLNTEAFF	TGTGCCAGCAGTAGACAGGGGTATCTGAACACTGAAGCTTTCTTT	NA	TRBV28	TRBJ1-1	TRBD1	15
CASSIVQSNTGELFF	TGTGCCAGTAGTATTGTCCAATCGAACACCGGGGAGCTGTTTTTT	NA	TRBV19	TRBJ2-2	NA	15
CASMNGGYSNQPQHF	TGTGCCAGCATGAACGGGGGTTATAGCAATCAGCCCCAGCATTTT	once	TRBV6-5	TRBJ1-5	NA	15
CASSLASTGAQETQYF	TGTGCCAGCAGCTTAGCTTCGACAGGGGCCCAAGAGACCCAGTACTTC	once	TRBV7-2	TRBJ2-5	TRBD1	16
CASSLRGSGTDTQYF	TGTGCCAGCAGCTTACGCGGGAGTGGCACAGATACGCAGTATTTT	NA	TRBV7-8	TRBJ2-3	TRBD2	15
CASSLVMGTNEKLFF	TGTGCCAGCAGTTTGGTAATGGGCACTAATGAAAAACTGTTTTTT	NA	TRBV27	TRBJ1-4	NA	15
CASSYSWGPEETQYF	TGTGCCAGCAGTTACTCCTGGGGGCCTGAAGAGACCCAGTACTTC	NA	TRBV6-5	TRBJ2-5	NA	15
CASDGGVSLGGYTF	TGTGCCAGCGACGGGGGGGTTTCCTTAGGCGGCTACACCTTC	NA	TRBV6-1	TRBJ1-2	NA	14
CASVSGTVATGELFF	TGTGCCAGCGTCTCCGGGACAGTAGCGACCGGGGAGCTGTTTTTT	NA	TRBV19	TRBJ2-2	TRBD1	15
CASSLGQGSYMNEQFF	TGTGCCAGCAGCCTGGGACAGGGGAGTTATATGAATGAGCAGTTCTTC	NA	TRBV7-2	TRBJ2-1	TRBD1	16
CASSPFGGEFSGELFF	TGTGCCAGTAGTCCTTTTGGAGGAGAGTTCTCCGGGGAGCTGTTTTTT	NA	TRBV19	TRBJ2-2	NA	16
CASSPQREEYF	TGCGCCAGCAGCCCCCAGCGGGAGGAGTACTTC	NA	TRBV4-1	TRBJ2-7	TRBD2	11
CASSRLDFNTEAFF	TGTGCCAGCAGTCGACTCGATTTTAACACTGAAGCTTTCTTT	NA	TRBV27	TRBJ1-1	NA	14
CASSAGQRTEAFF	TGTGCCAGCAGTGCGGGACAGAGGACTGAAGCTTTCTTT	NA	TRBV6-5	TRBJ1-1	TRBD1	13
CASSQDTTDNNQPQHF	TGCGCCAGCAGCCAGGACACGACGGACAACAATCAGCCCCAGCATTTT	NA	TRBV4-1	TRBJ1-5	NA	16
CASSQVDSAYNEQFF	TGCGCCAGCAGCCAAGTGGACAGTGCCTACAATGAGCAGTTCTTC	NA	TRBV4-1	TRBJ2-1	NA	15
CASQQGDTGELFF	TGTGCCAGCCAACAGGGGGACACCGGGGAGCTGTTTTTT	NA	TRBV6-4	TRBJ2-2	TRBD1	13
CASSLPPGDTEAFF	TGTGCCAGCAGCTTGCCCCCCGGTGACACTGAAGCTTTCTTT	NA	TRBV5-8	TRBJ1-1	NA	14
CASSNPGANTGELFF	TGTGCCAGTAGTAACCCGGGGGCGAACACCGGGGAGCTGTTTTTT	once	TRBV19	TRBJ2-2	NA	15
CASSLADRGTYNEQFF	TGCGCCAGCAGCTTGGCTGATAGAGGGACTTACAATGAGCAGTTCTTC	NA	TRBV5-1	TRBJ2-1	NA	16
CASSFRDSLFPGANVLTF	TGTGCCAGCAGTTTCCGGGACAGCCTTTTCCCTGGGGCCAACGTCCTGACTTTC	NA	TRBV27	TRBJ2-6	TRBD1	18
CASSLQVYNEQFF	TGTGCCAGCAGTTTACAGGTCTACAATGAGCAGTTCTTC	NA	TRBV27	TRBJ2-1	NA	13
CASSSPGTSGSYEQYF	TGTGCCAGCAGTTCCCCCGGGACTAGCGGCTCCTACGAGCAGTACTTC	NA	TRBV27	TRBJ2-7	TRBD2	16
CASSLTGGEETQYF	TGTGCCAGCTCACTCACAGGGGGCGAGGAGACCCAGTACTTC	NA	TRBV18	TRBJ2-5	TRBD1	14
CAWSFLTEAFF	TGTGCCTGGAGCTTTCTCACTGAAGCTTTCTTT	NA	TRBV30	TRBJ1-1	NA	11
CASSEIGDANTEAFF	TGTGCCAGCAGTGAAATTGGAGACGCGAACACTGAAGCTTTCTTT	NA	TRBV2	TRBJ1-1	NA	15
CASSEYGAGFSTEAFF	TGTGCCAGCAGTGAATATGGTGCAGGGTTCAGCACTGAAGCTTTCTTT	NA	TRBV25-1	TRBJ1-1	NA	16
CASSTAGYEQYF	TGTGCCAGCAGCACAGCAGGCTACGAGCAGTACTTC	NA	TRBV6-5	TRBJ2-7	NA	12
CASSFGQTGAGYTF	TGTGCCAGCAGCTTCGGGCAGACAGGGGCGGGCTACACCTTC	NA	TRBV7-2	TRBJ1-2	TRBD1	14
CASSSSGETYEQYF	TGTGCCAGCAGTTCCTCAGGGGAAACCTACGAGCAGTACTTC	once	TRBV27	TRBJ2-7	NA	14
CASRRTSGKETQYF	TGTGCCAGCAGACGGACTAGCGGGAAAGAGACCCAGTACTTC	NA	TRBV27	TRBJ2-5	TRBD2	14
CASSLGLKGDTQYF	TGTGCCAGCAGTTTGGGGCTAAAGGGGGATACGCAGTATTTT	NA	TRBV6-1	TRBJ2-3	NA	14